These 8 T cell receptor beta chains came from one sample sequenced in a study of blood T cells in healthy people across ages. The use of a sample-barcoded 5' primer and a J-beta primer mix characterized a second PCR of about 7 to 12 cycles. TCRdb fed the 5' RACE reads into MiXCR, producing one record per CDR3 protein. The table shows 2 million or so distinct CDR3 sequences, with around half occurring only once. The sample comprised blood. Every receptor here comes from a woman between 40 and 50 years old in good health.

The chain links TRBV20-1 to TRBJ2-5; TRBD2 matches at 7 bases. This CDR3 spans 15 amino acids. V was pared by 2 bases and J by 1 base, with 7 bases of the junction left unmatched. The germline gives CDR1 DFQATT, CDR2 SNEGSKA (reference sequence). CDR3 in DNA: TGCAGTGCTAGAAAGGCCACGGGGGGCCAAGAGACCCAGTACTTC. Protein: CSARKATGGQETQYF.

The V and J genes are TRBV7-2 and TRBJ1-3; no firm D call. Trimming stripped 7 bases from V and 4 bases from J, with 14 bases between. Germline values: CDR1 SGHTA, CDR2 FQGNSA. The CDR3 runs to 14 residues. The DNA for the CDR3 is TGTGCCAGCACCCCAGGCGGCAGGGGAAACACCATATATTTT. Encoded protein: CASTPGGRGNTIYF.

The chain combines TRBV5-6 with TRBJ2-1; 15 positions agree with TRBD2. This CDR3 region has 19 residues. Per germline, CDR1 SGHDT and CDR2 YYEEEE. The V and J ends lost 3 bases and 3 bases, in that order; junction bases with no gene match: 10. In nucleotides, the CDR3 is TGTGCCAGCAGCTCGTCCGGGACTAGCGGGGGGTTAATCTACAATGAGCAGTTCTTC. Protein product: CASSSSGTSGGLIYNEQFF. Based on the CDR3 plus reference TRBV5-6 and TRBJ2-1, the full variable domain is DAGVTQSPTHLIKTRGQQVTLRCSPKSGHDTVSWYQQALGQGPQFIFQYYEEEERQRGNFPDRFSGHQFPNYSSELNVNALLLGDSALYLCASSSSGTSGGLIYNEQFFGPGTRLTVL.

This clonotype was detected only once. A much larger clone differs by one base, so this may be a read error. V and J are TRBV29-1 and TRBJ2-5; TRBD1 agrees at 8 bases. J lost 9 bases, V lost 4 bases, and 13 bases had no gene match. Per germline, CDR1 SQVTM and CDR2 ANQGSEA. The CDR3 sequence is 14 residues long. The CDR3 nucleotides read TGCAGCGTTGTCAAAGGGACAGGAGACGCGGCCCAGTACTTC. Translating it yields CSVVKGTGDAAQYF.

The genes are TRBV29-1 and TRBJ1-2; D gene unclear. The V gene's germline CDR1 is SQVTM and CDR2 ANQGSEA. This CDR3 comprises 11 residues. The V gene lost 3 bases and the J gene lost 7 bases, with 9 bases spanning the gap. CDR3 loop: CSVEEALGYTF. The CDR3 coding sequence is TGCAGCGTTGAGGAGGCTCTTGGCTACACCTTC. Based on the CDR3 plus reference TRBV29-1 and TRBJ1-2, the full variable domain is SAVISQKPSRDICQRGTSLTIQCQVDSQVTMMFWYRQQPGQSLTLIATANQGSEATYESGFVIDKFPISRPNLTFSTLTVSNMSPEDSSIYLCSVEEALGYTFGSGTRLTVV.

This clonotype was recorded a few times. The rearrangement joins TRBV6-2 or TRBV6-3 to TRBJ2-5; 9 bases fit TRBD1. V shed 5 bases and J 5 bases; nucleotides not matched to a gene: 6. The CDR3 runs to 14 residues. The germline V gene has CDR1 MNHEY and CDR2 SVGEGT. Here the CDR3 DNA reads TGTGCCAGCAGTACCGAACAGGGGGCTGAGACCCAGTACTTC. This codes for CASSTEQGAETQYF.

This clonotype was seen a few times. The J gene is TRBJ2-5, the V gene TRBV7-2; no reliable D call. The V end lost 5 bases, the J end lost 4 bases, and 11 bases lay between the germline ends. This CDR3 region has 13 residues. CDR1 is SGHTA, CDR2 FQGNSA, per germline. CDR3 in amino acids: CASSPKAGETQYF. The CDR3 nucleotides read TGTGCCAGCAGCCCCAAAGCTGGAGAGACCCAGTACTTC. Looking up the rest from reference TRBV7-2 and TRBJ2-5 gives the full variable domain: GAGVSQSPSNKVTEKGKDVELRCDPISGHTALYWYRQSLGQGLEFLIYFQGNSAPDKSGLPSDRFSAERTGGSVSTLTIQRTQQEDSAVYLCASSPKAGETQYFGPGTRLLVL.

The V and J genes are TRBV20-1 and TRBJ2-3, with D hard to call. Germline loops: CDR1 DFQATT, CDR2 SNEGSKA (reference sequence). This CDR3 region has 17 residues. The V end lost 3 bases, the J end lost 0 bases, and 19 bases lay between the germline ends. The CDR3 sequence is CSASSLSRLPSTDTQYF. The CDR3 DNA sequence: TGCAGTGCTAGCTCTCTCTCCAGACTCCCTAGCACAGATACGCAGTATTTT.